This T cell receptor (beta chain) is drawn from a study of CD8 T cells in ankylosing spondylitis. TCRdb ran MiXCR on the 5' RACE reads and lists one entry per CDR3 protein. The table shows fewer than 650,000 distinct CDR3 sequences, with approximately 12% occurring only once. The CDR3 covers 17 residues. Germline V gives CDR1 SGHAT, CDR2 FQNNGV. Trimming at V came to 7 bases and at J to 6 bases, leaving 14 bases not matched to a gene. As regards this clonotype: Its antigen is not known.

Findings of the study overall: Disease-linked clones were reportedly significantly enriched in matched ankylosing spondylitis synovial fluid. Within peripheral blood, clones linked to disease were CD8+ and relatively rare. What seemed typical of ankylosing spondylitis blood was a TCR beta motif built from roughly 8 highly homologous variants.

The clonotype was recovered from a male donor with ankylosing spondylitis. Sample: blood, either unsorted or a sorted T cell fraction (not recorded which). The gene calls are TRBV11-2 and TRBJ2-1, with TRBD2 matching 11 bases. CDR3 residues: CASTFTYSGRAGNEQFF. In DNA, the CDR3 is TGTGCCAGCACCTTTACTTATAGCGGGAGGGCGGGCAATGAGCAGTTCTTC.